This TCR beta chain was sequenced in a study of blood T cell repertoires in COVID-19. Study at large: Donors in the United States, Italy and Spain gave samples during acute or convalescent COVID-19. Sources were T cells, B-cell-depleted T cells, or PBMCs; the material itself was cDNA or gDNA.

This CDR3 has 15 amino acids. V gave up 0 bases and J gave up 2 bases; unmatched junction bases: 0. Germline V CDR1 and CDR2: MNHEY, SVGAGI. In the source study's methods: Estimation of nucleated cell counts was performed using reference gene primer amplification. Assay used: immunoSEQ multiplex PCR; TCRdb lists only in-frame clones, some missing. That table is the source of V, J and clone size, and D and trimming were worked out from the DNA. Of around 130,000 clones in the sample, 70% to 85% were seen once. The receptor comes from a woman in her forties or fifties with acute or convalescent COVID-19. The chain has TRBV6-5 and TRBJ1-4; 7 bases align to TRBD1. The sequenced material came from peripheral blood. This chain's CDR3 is CASSYSGGTNEKLFF. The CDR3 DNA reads TGTGCCAGCAGTTACTCAGGGGGCACTAATGAAAAACTGTTTTTT.